The TCR beta chain described here comes from a study of T cell responses to AZD1222 COVID-19 vaccine. Study outcomes and limitations: Dominant at 160-218 and 743-854, vaccine-associated CD4 TCRs also spanned spike. It should be noted that donors were predominantly white British and more often female, and clonal diversity was possibly underestimated. The study identified only a handful of AZD1222 recipients as seropositive at baseline.

From germline, CDR1 is SNHLY and CDR2 FYNNEI. The CDR3 is made up of 16 amino acids. Trimming shortened V by 7 bases and J by 1 base, and 14 bases separated the two germline ends. Details on this clone: The antigen is unknown.

Sequencing was performed with immunoSEQ multiplex PCR; in TCRdb, only in-frame clones are kept and a portion is missing. The sample lists around 140,000 clones, more than 85% occurring once. This TCR came from an adult who received the AZD1222 COVID-19 vaccine. The rearrangement uses TRBV2 and TRBJ1-6; the D gene is possibly TRBD1 (6 bases). The source material was peripheral blood, sampled 28 days after the second AZD1222 dose. The CDR3 DNA follows: TGTGCCAGCAAAGGGGGTGGGAGTTCCTATAATTCACCCCTCCACTTT. This gives the protein CASKGGGSSYNSPLHF.